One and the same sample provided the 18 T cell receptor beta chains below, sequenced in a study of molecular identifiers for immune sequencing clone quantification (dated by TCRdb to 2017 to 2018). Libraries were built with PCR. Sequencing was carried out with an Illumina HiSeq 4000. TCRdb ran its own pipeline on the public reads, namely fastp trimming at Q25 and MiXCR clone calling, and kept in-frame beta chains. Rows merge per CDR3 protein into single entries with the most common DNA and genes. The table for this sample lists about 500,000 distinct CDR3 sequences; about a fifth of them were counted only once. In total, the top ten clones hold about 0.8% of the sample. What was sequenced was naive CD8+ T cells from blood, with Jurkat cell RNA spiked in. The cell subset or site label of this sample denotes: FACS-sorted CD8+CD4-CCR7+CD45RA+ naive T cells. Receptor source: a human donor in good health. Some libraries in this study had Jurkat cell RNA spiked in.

The CDR3 protein is CASSQEASGRYEQFF. The DNA of the CDR3 is TGCGCCAGCAGCCAAGAGGCTAGCGGGAGATATGAGCAGTTCTTC. The chain couples TRBV4-1 to TRBJ2-1; 10 bases fit TRBD2. CDR3 length: 15 residues. Germline V CDR1 and CDR2: MGHRA, YSYEKL. V shed 0 bases and J 8 bases; nucleotides not matched to a gene: 4.

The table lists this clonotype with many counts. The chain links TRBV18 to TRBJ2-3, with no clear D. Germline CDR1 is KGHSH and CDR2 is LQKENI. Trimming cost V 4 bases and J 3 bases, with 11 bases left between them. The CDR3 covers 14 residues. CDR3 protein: CASSHGGATDTQYF. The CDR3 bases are TGTGCCAGCTCACATGGTGGAGCTACAGATACGCAGTATTTT.

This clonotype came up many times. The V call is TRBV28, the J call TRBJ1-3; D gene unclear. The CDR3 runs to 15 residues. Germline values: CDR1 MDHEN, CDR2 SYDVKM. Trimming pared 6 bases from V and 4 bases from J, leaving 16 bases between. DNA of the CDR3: TGTGCCAGCAGCCAACTGTCAATTTTCGGAAACACCATATATTTT. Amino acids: CASSQLSIFGNTIYF.

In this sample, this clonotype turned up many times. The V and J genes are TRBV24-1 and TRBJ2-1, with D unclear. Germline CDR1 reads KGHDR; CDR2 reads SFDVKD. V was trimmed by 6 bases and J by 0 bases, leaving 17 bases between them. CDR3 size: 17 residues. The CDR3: CATSSIESGTSYNEQFF. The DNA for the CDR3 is TGTGCCACCAGTTCCATAGAATCCGGAACCTCCTACAATGAGCAGTTCTTC.

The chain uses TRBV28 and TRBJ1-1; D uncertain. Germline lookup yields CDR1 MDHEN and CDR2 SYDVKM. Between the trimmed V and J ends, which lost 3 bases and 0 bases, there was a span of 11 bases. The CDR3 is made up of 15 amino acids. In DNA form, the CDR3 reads TGTGCCAGCAGTTTCTCGCCAAACATGAACACTGAAGCTTTCTTT. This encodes CASSFSPNMNTEAFF.

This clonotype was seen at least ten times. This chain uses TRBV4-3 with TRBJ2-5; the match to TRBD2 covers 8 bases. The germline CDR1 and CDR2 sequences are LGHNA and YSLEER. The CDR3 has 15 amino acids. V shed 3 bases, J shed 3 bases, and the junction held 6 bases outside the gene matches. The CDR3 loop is CASSHETGLEETQYF. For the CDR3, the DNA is TGCGCCAGCAGCCATGAGACGGGACTAGAAGAGACCCAGTACTTC.

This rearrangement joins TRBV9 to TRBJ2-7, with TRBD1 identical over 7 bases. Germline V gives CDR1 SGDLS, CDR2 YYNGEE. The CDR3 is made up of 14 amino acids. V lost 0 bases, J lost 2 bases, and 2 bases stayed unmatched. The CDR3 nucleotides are TGTGCCAGCAGCGTAGGGACAGGAACCTACGAGCAGTACTTC. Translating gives CASSVGTGTYEQYF.

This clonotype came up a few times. CDR3 in DNA: TGTGCCAGCAGTGAGACTGGCAATGAGCAGTTCTTC. As protein: CASSETGNEQFF. The chain is built from TRBV6-5 and TRBJ2-1; D remains unclear. The CDR3 is 12 residues long. Trimming took off 5 bases at V and 6 bases at J, with 8 bases between the two ends. Germline values: CDR1 MNHEY, CDR2 SVGAGI.

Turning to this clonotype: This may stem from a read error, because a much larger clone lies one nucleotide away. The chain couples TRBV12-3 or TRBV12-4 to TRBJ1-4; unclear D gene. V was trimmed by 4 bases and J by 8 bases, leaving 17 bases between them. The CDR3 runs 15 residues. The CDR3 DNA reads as TGTGCCAGCAGTTGTAGCTCGTCACGGGAGGAAAAACTGTTTTTT. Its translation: CASSCSSSREEKLFF.

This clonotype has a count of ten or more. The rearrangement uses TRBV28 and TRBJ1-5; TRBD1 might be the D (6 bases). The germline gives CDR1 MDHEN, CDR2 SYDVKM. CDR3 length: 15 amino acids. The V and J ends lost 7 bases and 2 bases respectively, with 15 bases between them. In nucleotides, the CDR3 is TGTGCCAGCATCACCCGGAGGGGGGGCAATCAGCCCCAGCATTTT. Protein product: CASITRRGGNQPQHF. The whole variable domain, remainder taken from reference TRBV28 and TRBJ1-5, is DVKVTQSSRYLVKRTGEKVFLECVQDMDHENMFWYRQDPGLGLRLIYFSYDVKMKEKGDIPEGYSVSREKKERFSLILESASTNQTSMYLCASITRRGGNQPQHFGDGTRLSIL.

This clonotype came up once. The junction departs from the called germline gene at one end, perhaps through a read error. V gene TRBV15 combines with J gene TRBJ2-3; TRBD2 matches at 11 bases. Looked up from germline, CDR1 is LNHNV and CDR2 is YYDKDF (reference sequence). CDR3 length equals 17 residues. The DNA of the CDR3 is TGTGGCACCAGCACCACTAGCGGGAGTGTTTTAACAGATACGCAGTATTTT. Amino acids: CGTSTTSGSVLTDTQYF.

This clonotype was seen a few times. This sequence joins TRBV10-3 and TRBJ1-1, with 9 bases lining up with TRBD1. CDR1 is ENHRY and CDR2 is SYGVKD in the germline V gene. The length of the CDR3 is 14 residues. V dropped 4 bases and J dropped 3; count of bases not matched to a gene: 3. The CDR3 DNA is TGTGCCATCAGTGCCGGGACAGGGTACACTGAAGCTTTCTTT. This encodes CAISAGTGYTEAFF.

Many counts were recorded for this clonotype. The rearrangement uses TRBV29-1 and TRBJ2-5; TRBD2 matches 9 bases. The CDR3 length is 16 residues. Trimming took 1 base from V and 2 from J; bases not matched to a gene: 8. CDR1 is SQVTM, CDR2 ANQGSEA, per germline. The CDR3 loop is CSVEGGGALGQETQYF. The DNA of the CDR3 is TGCAGCGTTGAAGGCGGGGGGGCGCTTGGTCAAGAGACCCAGTACTTC.

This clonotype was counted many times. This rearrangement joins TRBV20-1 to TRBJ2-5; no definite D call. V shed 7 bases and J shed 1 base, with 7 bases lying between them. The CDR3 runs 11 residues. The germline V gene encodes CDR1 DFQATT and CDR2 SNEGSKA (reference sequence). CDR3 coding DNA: TGCAGTGGTACGGCCCAAGAGACCCAGTACTTC. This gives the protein CSGTAQETQYF.

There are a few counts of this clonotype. CDR3 sequence (DNA): TGTGCCTGGAGTGTAGGGACAGACTACGAGCAGTACTTC. The encoded protein is CAWSVGTDYEQYF. V and J are TRBV30 and TRBJ2-7; 7 nucleotides align to TRBD1. The CDR3 is 13 amino acids. The V gene's germline CDR1 is GTSNPN and CDR2 SVGIG (reference sequence). Trimming took 0 bases from V and 3 from J; bases not matched to a gene: 2.

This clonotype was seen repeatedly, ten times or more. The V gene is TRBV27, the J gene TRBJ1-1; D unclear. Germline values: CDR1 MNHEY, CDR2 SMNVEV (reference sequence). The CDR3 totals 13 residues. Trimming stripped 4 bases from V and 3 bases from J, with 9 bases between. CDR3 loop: CASSWSRDTEAFF. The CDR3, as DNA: TGTGCCAGCAGTTGGAGCCGGGACACTGAAGCTTTCTTT.

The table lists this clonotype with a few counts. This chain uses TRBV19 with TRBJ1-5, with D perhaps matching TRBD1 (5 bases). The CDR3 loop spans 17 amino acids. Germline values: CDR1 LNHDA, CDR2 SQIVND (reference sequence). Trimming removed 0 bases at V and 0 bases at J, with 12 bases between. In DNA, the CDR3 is TGTGCCAGTAGTATAGATCTGGGGCGGTATAGCAATCAGCCCCAGCATTTT. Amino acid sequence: CASSIDLGRYSNQPQHF.

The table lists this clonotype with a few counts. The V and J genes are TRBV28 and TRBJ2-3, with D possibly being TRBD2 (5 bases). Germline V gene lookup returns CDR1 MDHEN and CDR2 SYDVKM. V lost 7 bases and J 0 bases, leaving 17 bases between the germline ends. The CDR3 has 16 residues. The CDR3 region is CASTPGVGSSTDTQYF. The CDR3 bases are TGTGCCAGCACCCCCGGGGTGGGTTCTAGCACAGATACGCAGTATTTT.